This TCR beta chain was captured by sequencing in a study of Ad26.COV2.S vaccination and SARS-CoV-2 variants. The study's findings and limits: The study found higher spike-specific TCR breadth in vaccine than placebo recipients. Assessments of TCR breadth and depth may have underestimated the total T cell responses.

The CDR3 contains 14 residues. CDR1 SNHLY and CDR2 FYNNEI come from the germline V gene. The ends lost 8 bases at V and 3 bases at J; junction bases unmatched: 9. Concerning this clone: Its target is unknown.

The treatment was: over 15 received Ad26.COV2.S at low or high dose, single or two shots; 5 received placebo; per-sample allocation not given. Vaccine and placebo recipients were sampled on day 63 after the first injection. An Ad26 vector that expressed Wuhan-strain SARS-CoV-2 spike constituted the vaccine. Data came from immunoSEQ multiplex PCR; TCRdb stores just in-frame clones and leaves some out. The sample lists about 350,000 clones, around 84% occurring once. This specimen consisted of peripheral blood, obtained in a trial of Ad26.COV2.S vaccine versus placebo. The chain recombines TRBV2 with TRBJ2-7; TRBD1 matches at 8 bases. The receptor's source is a person aged 18 to 59 who received the Ad26.COV2.S COVID-19 vaccine or a placebo. The CDR3 DNA is TGTGCCAGCTTAGTGACAGGGGACGGCTACGAGCAGTACTTC. Amino acid sequence: CASLVTGDGYEQYF. The entire variable domain, with the rest obtained from reference TRBV2 and TRBJ2-7, is as follows: EPEVTQTPSHQVTQMGQEVILRCVPISNHLYFYWYRQILGQKVEFLVSFYNNEISEKSEIFDDQFSVERPDGSNFTLKIRSTKLEDSAMYFCASLVTGDGYEQYFGPGTRLTVT.